A single sample is the source of the 6 T cell receptor beta chains below, sequenced in a study of blood T cell repertoires in COVID-19. Only in-frame clones appear in the TCRdb table, and some are missing; sequencing was by immunoSEQ multiplex PCR. Of about 75,000 clones listed, 79% are singletons. Sequencing was performed on peripheral blood. The source of these receptors is a woman of 80 years or more with active or convalescent COVID-19.

The table lists this clone with a few counts. CDR3 DNA: TGCGCCAGCAGGACCAAGGGTCCAGGGCGGAGCTACGAGCAGTACTTC. This gives the protein CASRTKGPGRSYEQYF. J is TRBJ2-7 and V is TRBV23-1; a possible D gene is TRBD1 (5 bases). TRBV23-1 is identified as an open reading frame with a role that is uncertain. CDR3 length: 16 amino acids. V was trimmed by 6 bases and J by 3 bases, leaving 21 bases between them.

This clone showed up just a few times. The rearrangement joins TRBV5-1 to TRBJ1-2, with D uncertain. The germline CDR1 and CDR2 sequences are SGHRS and YFSETQ. Trimming removed 0 bases from V and 1 base from J, with 10 bases in between. The CDR3 covers 15 residues. The DNA for the CDR3 is TGCGCCAGCAGCTTGGGGGAGGGAAGTAACTATGGCTACACCTTC. It is translated as CASSLGEGSNYGYTF. Looking up the rest from reference TRBV5-1 and TRBJ1-2 gives the full variable domain: KAGVTQTPRYLIKTRGQQVTLSCSPISGHRSVSWYQQTPGQGLQFLFEYFSETQRNKGNFPGRFSGRQFSNSRSEMNVSTLELGDSALYLCASSLGEGSNYGYTFGSGTRLTVV.

This clone was observed a handful of times. This chain connects TRBV6-6 to TRBJ2-7; 12 bases are a match to TRBD2. Germline values: CDR1 MNHNY, CDR2 SVGAGI (reference sequence). The trim removed 6 bases at V and 2 bases at J, leaving 5 bases unmatched. The CDR3 spans 15 residues. The CDR3 DNA sequence: TGTGCCAGCAGCTCAGGACTAGCGGGAACCTACGAGCAGTACTTC. Residues: CASSSGLAGTYEQYF.

The chain carries TRBV3-1 (or the pseudogene TRBV3-2) and TRBJ2-3; TRBD2 matches at 15 bases. The V gene's germline CDR1 is LGHDT and CDR2 YNNKEL (reference sequence). The J segment lost 8 bases and the V segment lost 1 base, leaving 4 bases of the junction unmatched. The CDR3 runs to 16 residues. This CDR3 reads CASSQGTSGGVTTQYF. DNA for the CDR3: TGTGCCAGCAGCCAAGGGACTAGCGGGGGGGTGACTACGCAGTATTTT.

V usage is TRBV5-1 and J usage is TRBJ1-4; 7 bases align to TRBD1. CDR1 and CDR2 (germline): SGHRS, YFSETQ. Unmatched junction bases numbered 14, after V lost 2 bases and J lost 7 bases. This CDR3 is 17 amino acids long. CDR3 sequence reads: CASSFYPKGADFEKLFF. DNA for the CDR3: TGCGCCAGCAGCTTCTACCCGAAGGGGGCGGATTTTGAAAAACTGTTTTTT.

V usage is TRBV29-1 and J usage is TRBJ2-1, with D perhaps matching TRBD1 (6 bases). The germline gives CDR1 SQVTM, CDR2 ANQGSEA. The CDR3 is made up of 14 amino acids. Trimming cost V 7 bases and J 4 bases, with 17 bases left between them. The CDR3 DNA reads as TGCAGCGCCGAGGACAGTGTTGGGTACAATGAGCAGTTCTTC. This translates into CSAEDSVGYNEQFF.